One and the same sample provided the 10 T cell receptor beta chains below, sequenced in a study of early T cells in non-severe SARS-CoV-2 infection. TCRdb analysed the 5' RACE reads with MiXCR anew, one entry per CDR3 protein. Altogether 45,000 to 65,000 distinct CDR3 sequences are present, roughly 11% being singletons, with the ten largest covering around 14%. The sequenced sample was whole blood. The receptors were gathered from an adult who was a healthcare worker with PCR-confirmed SARS-CoV-2 infection or an uninfected control (not recorded which).

In this sample, this clonotype turned up a few times. The chain couples TRBV29-1 to TRBJ2-5; 9 nucleotides agree with TRBD1. From germline, CDR1 is SQVTM and CDR2 ANQGSEA. The CDR3 totals 12 residues. V shed 6 bases and J 5 bases; nucleotides not matched to a gene: 4. CDR3 in DNA: TGCAGCGTGGGACAGGGTATGGAGACCCAGTACTTC. The encoded protein is CSVGQGMETQYF.

The chain uses TRBV11-2 and TRBJ2-3; D is perhaps TRBD2 (6 bases). The germline V gene encodes CDR1 SGHAT and CDR2 FQNNGV. The CDR3 length is 14 residues. The germline V and J ends were trimmed by 0 bases and 12 bases, with 16 bases remaining between them. The CDR3 reads CASSLDRAGHPQYF. CDR3 sequence (DNA): TGTGCCAGCAGCTTAGATCGAGCGGGCCATCCACAGTATTTT.

The chain links TRBV6-6 to TRBJ1-2; D unclear. This CDR3 spans 10 amino acids. The germline V gene has CDR1 MNHNY and CDR2 SVGAGI (reference sequence). V was trimmed by 2 bases and J by 6 bases, leaving 1 base between them. The CDR3: CASSYDGYTF. The CDR3 nucleotides read TGTGCCAGCAGTTACGATGGCTACACCTTC.

The DNA for the CDR3 is TGTGCCAGCAGCGCCCCCGGGACACCCTACGAGCAGTACTTC. Protein: CASSAPGTPYEQYF. This chain connects TRBV9 to TRBJ2-7; a possible D gene is TRBD1 (6 bases). This CDR3 comprises 14 residues. V shed 3 bases and J shed 2 bases, with 12 bases lying between them. CDR1 and CDR2 from the germline V gene are SGDLS and YYNGEE.

The rearrangement uses TRBV29-1 and TRBJ2-1; D ambiguous. Per the germline V gene, CDR1 is SQVTM and CDR2 is ANQGSEA. Trimming shortened V by 7 bases and J by 2 bases, and 3 bases separated the two germline ends. The CDR3 runs 10 residues. The DNA for the CDR3 is TGCAGCGGGACCTACAATGAGCAGTTCTTC. It encodes CSGTYNEQFF.

This clonotype occurred many times. This chain joins TRBV10-3 and TRBJ2-5; 7 positions agree with TRBD1. The CDR3 covers 14 residues. V lost 6 bases, J lost 2 bases, and 6 bases stayed unmatched. The germline CDR1 and CDR2 sequences are ENHRY and SYGVKD. The chain's CDR3 is CAISQGENQETQYF. CDR3 in DNA: TGTGCCATCAGCCAGGGGGAGAATCAAGAGACCCAGTACTTC.

The chain joins TRBV18 to TRBJ2-1; either TRBD1 or TRBD2 may supply D (5 bases each). The CDR3 sequence is 15 residues long. V lost 3 bases and J lost 8, with 17 bases in between. Germline V gene data show CDR1 as KGHSH and CDR2 as LQKENI. CDR3: CASSPIVQGDDEQFF. The CDR3 bases are TGTGCCAGCTCACCGATAGTCCAGGGAGACGATGAGCAGTTCTTC.

This clonotype was seen only a few times. The CDR3 DNA reads TGTGCCACAGCGCAGGGGAACAATGAGCAGTTCTTC. Encoded protein: CATAQGNNEQFF. The V and J genes are TRBV15 and TRBJ2-1; D may be TRBD1 (6 bases). V dropped 9 bases and J dropped 5 bases, with 11 bases sitting between them. The V gene's germline CDR1 is LNHNV and CDR2 YYDKDF (reference sequence). The CDR3 is 12 residues long.

This clonotype was picked up many times. One end of the junction is discordant with germline, which a read error may explain. The rearrangement links TRBV7-8 to TRBJ1-6; TRBD1 aligns across 9 bases. Germline V gene lookup returns CDR1 SGHVS and CDR2 FQNEAQ. The CDR3 covers 17 residues. CDR3: CASSLALTGGQAGTLHF. The CDR3 coding sequence is TGTGCCAGCAGCCTAGCACTAACAGGGGGCCAAGCTGGGACCCTCCACTTT.

The genes are TRBV13 and TRBJ1-3; D perhaps matches TRBD1 (6 bases). This CDR3 contains 18 residues. Germline CDR1 is PRHDT and CDR2 is FYEKMQ (reference sequence). V lost 3 bases and J lost 0, with 18 bases in between. The chain's CDR3 is CASSLNWGQGYSGNTIYF. CDR3 in DNA: TGTGCCAGCAGCTTGAATTGGGGCCAGGGGTACTCTGGAAACACCATATATTTT. The full variable domain, with the rest looked up from reference TRBV13 and TRBJ1-3, is AAGVIQSPRHLIKEKRETATLKCYPIPRHDTVYWYQQGPGQDPQFLISFYEKMQSDKGSIPDRFSAQQFSDYHSELNMSSLELGDSALYFCASSLNWGQGYSGNTIYFGEGSWLTVV.